The 18 T cell receptor beta chains presented below share a single source sample, sequenced in a study of beta chain features in type 1 diabetes. The sequenced template was cDNA made from the entire isolated RNA. Repertoires were generated with immunoSEQ multiplex PCR, while TCRdb's copy carries only in-frame clones and drops some. The table has hundreds of thousands of clones, less than 20% seen once. The sample comprised naive CD4+ T cells from blood. The receptors were gathered from a man aged 18 to 29 in good health.

The rearrangement links TRBV9 to TRBJ1-2; D unclear. This CDR3 spans 15 amino acids. Germline V gene lookup returns CDR1 SGDLS and CDR2 YYNGEE. Trimming removed 0 bases from V and 3 bases from J, with 12 bases in between. CDR3 region: CASSVAAVIDYGYTF. The CDR3, as DNA: TGTGCCAGCAGCGTAGCGGCGGTTATTGACTATGGCTACACCTTC.

This clone showed up just a few times. This chain uses TRBV28 with TRBJ1-5; 9 positions match TRBD1. This CDR3 is built from 17 residues. Germline V gene sequence: CDR1 MDHEN, CDR2 SYDVKM. V dropped 3 bases and J dropped 1; count of bases not matched to a gene: 7. The CDR3 loop is CASSFLRQGVSNQPQHF. CDR3 in DNA: TGTGCCAGCAGTTTTCTGCGACAGGGGGTAAGCAATCAGCCCCAGCATTTT.

The V gene is TRBV14, the J gene TRBJ1-1; no firm D call. This CDR3 region has 15 residues. Per germline, CDR1 SGHDN and CDR2 FVKESK. Trimming left V 4 bases short and J 4 bases short, with 16 bases between. CDR3 loop: CASSPSPPWVTEAFF. The CDR3 DNA follows: TGTGCCAGCAGCCCCTCCCCTCCATGGGTCACTGAAGCTTTCTTT.

This chain connects TRBV18 to TRBJ2-3; possibly TRBD1 for D (6 bases). This CDR3 is built from 15 residues. Germline CDR1 and CDR2: KGHSH and LQKENI. Trimming left V 7 bases short and J 3 bases short, with 17 bases between. CDR3 residues: CASYSGTFQTDTQYF. The CDR3 bases are TGTGCCAGCTACTCAGGGACATTTCAGACAGATACGCAGTATTTT. Full variable domain (outside the CDR3, taken from reference TRBV18 and TRBJ2-3): NAGVMQNPRHLVRRRGQEARLRCSPMKGHSHVYWYRQLPEEGLKFMVYLQKENIIDESGMPKERFSAEFPKEGPSILRIQQVVRGDSAAYFCASYSGTFQTDTQYFGPGTRLTVL.

This chain joins TRBV4-3 and TRBJ2-7, with D tentatively TRBD1 (5 bases). The CDR3 has 17 amino acids. Germline loops: CDR1 LGHNA, CDR2 YSLEER. Trimming shortened V by 0 bases and J by 0 bases, and 15 bases separated the two germline ends. The CDR3 DNA reads as TGCGCCAGCAGCCAAGAGTTTAGACAGTTGTACTCCTACGAGCAGTACTTC. Residues: CASSQEFRQLYSYEQYF.

The CDR3 bases are TGCGCCAGCAGTCAATCGCGCCAGGGCAATGAGCAGTTCTTC. This codes for CASSQSRQGNEQFF. The rearrangement uses TRBV4-3 and TRBJ2-1, with D possibly being TRBD1 (5 bases). CDR1 and CDR2 from the germline V gene are LGHNA and YSLEER. V was trimmed by 6 bases and J by 6 bases, leaving 15 bases between them. There are 14 residues in the CDR3.

A few counts support this clone. V usage is TRBV4-3 and J usage is TRBJ1-4, with no clear D. Germline V lookup: CDR1 LGHNA, CDR2 YSLEER. This CDR3 is built from 13 residues. Trimming left V 6 bases short and J 0 bases short, with 5 bases between. The CDR3: CASSGATNEKLFF. In DNA form, the CDR3 reads TGCGCCAGCAGTGGTGCAACTAATGAAAAACTGTTTTTT.

This clone was seen a handful of times. CDR3: CAISVGGLAGRDEQYF. CDR3 DNA: TGTGCCATCAGTGTGGGTGGTCTAGCGGGAAGGGACGAGCAGTACTTC. The chain carries TRBV10-3 and TRBJ2-7; 9 nucleotides agree with TRBD2. Germline loops: CDR1 ENHRY, CDR2 SYGVKD. The CDR3 length is 16 residues. V gave up 4 bases and J gave up 5 bases; unmatched junction bases: 12.

This clone appeared a few times. The CDR3 DNA reads as TGTGCCTGGAGCCCTGGGGAACAGCTTTTAGGACCCCTCCACTTT. Translated, it gives CAWSPGEQLLGPLHF. The chain couples TRBV30 to TRBJ1-6; D not resolved. The CDR3 is made up of 15 amino acids. The ends were cut back, 3 bases at V and 12 bases at J, with 21 bases in the middle. Germline CDR1 reads GTSNPN; CDR2 reads SVGIG (reference sequence).

This clone was picked up a small number of times. The genes are TRBV19 and TRBJ2-3, with 15 nucleotides matching TRBD2. The CDR3 spans 17 residues. The trim removed 6 bases at V and 1 base at J, leaving 5 bases unmatched. Per the germline V gene, CDR1 is LNHDA and CDR2 is SQIVND (reference sequence). Written as DNA, the CDR3 is TGTGCCAGTAGCCGGACTAGCGGGGGGGCCGGCACAGATACGCAGTATTTT. The encoded protein is CASSRTSGGAGTDTQYF.

This clone was detected a few times. The DNA for the CDR3 is TGTGCCACCAGCCCTAGACTAGCGGGAGGCAATGAGCAGTTCTTC. Encoded protein: CATSPRLAGGNEQFF. The rearrangement links TRBV15 to TRBJ2-1, with 13 bases identical to TRBD2. CDR1 is LNHNV, CDR2 YYDKDF, per germline (reference sequence). The CDR3 is 15 amino acids. J lost 6 bases, V lost 5 bases, and 4 bases had no gene match.

The chain carries TRBV11-3 and TRBJ2-4; 7 bases fit TRBD2. This CDR3 comprises 14 residues. Germline trimming cut 4 bases from V and 11 bases from J; bases unmatched to any gene: 11. Germline V CDR1 and CDR2: SGHNT, YENEEA. The CDR3 spells CASSYDGLGAVQYF. The CDR3 DNA is TGTGCCAGCAGCTACGACGGACTAGGTGCCGTTCAGTACTTC.

The V gene is TRBV7-9, the J gene TRBJ2-7; D not resolved. V was trimmed by 4 bases and J by 2 bases, leaving 15 bases between them. This CDR3 has 15 residues. CDR1 SEHNR and CDR2 FQNEAQ come from the germline V gene (reference sequence). As DNA, the CDR3 is TGTGCCAGCAGCTCCTGGGCCCGGGCCCCCTACGAGCAGTACTTC. Amino acid sequence: CASSSWARAPYEQYF.

This clone was picked up a small number of times. The DNA of the CDR3 is TGTGCCAGCAGGCCGACAGGGTTGTATGGCTACACCTTC. It encodes CASRPTGLYGYTF. This chain connects TRBV11-2 to TRBJ1-2, with 7 positions matching TRBD1. CDR3 length equals 13 residues. Germline values: CDR1 SGHAT, CDR2 FQNNGV. Losses at the gene ends were 6 bases for V and 5 bases for J; bases not matched to a gene: 6. The whole variable domain, remainder taken from reference TRBV11-2 and TRBJ1-2, is EAGVAQSPRYKIIEKRQSVAFWCNPISGHATLYWYQQILGQGPKLLIQFQNNGVVDDSQLPKDRFSAERLKGVDSTLKIQPAKLEDSAVYLCASRPTGLYGYTFGSGTRLTVV.

This clone has a handful of counts. The V call is TRBV10-3, the J call TRBJ1-1, with a weak D call TRBD1 (5 bases). Germline lookup yields CDR1 ENHRY and CDR2 SYGVKD. Trimming shortened V by 4 bases and J by 1 base, and 16 bases separated the two germline ends. The length of the CDR3 is 16 residues. CDR3 sequence (DNA): TGTGCCATCAGTGGACCCCTTGGGGGAGGGAACACTGAAGCTTTCTTT. It yields the protein CAISGPLGGGNTEAFF.

The J gene is TRBJ2-5, the V gene TRBV23-1; D is possibly TRBD2 (6 bases). TRBV23-1 is treated as an ORF (open reading frame) with a function not yet certain. The CDR3 runs to 14 residues. The germline V and J ends were trimmed by 4 bases and 4 bases, with 13 bases remaining between them. DNA of the CDR3: TGCGCCAGCAGTCCCCTGGAGGGGTTAGAGACCCAGTACTTC. It is translated as CASSPLEGLETQYF.

The chain couples TRBV9 to TRBJ2-3; a weak D match, TRBD2 (5 bases). This CDR3 contains 16 residues. Germline V CDR1 and CDR2: SGDLS, YYNGEE. V lost 0 bases and J 0 bases, leaving 11 bases between the germline ends. CDR3 nucleotides: TGTGCCAGCAGCGTAGTCGGGGAGATTAGCACAGATACGCAGTATTTT. Translating gives CASSVVGEISTDTQYF.

The rearrangement joins TRBV4-2 to TRBJ1-1, with no clear D. Trimming removed 3 bases at V and 11 bases at J, with 22 bases between. The CDR3 extends over 15 amino acids. In germline, CDR1 is LGHNA, CDR2 YNFKEQ. CDR3 residues: CASSHVGGRVLGAFF. The CDR3, as DNA: TGTGCCAGCAGCCACGTCGGAGGGCGCGTCCTAGGGGCTTTCTTT.